This TCR beta chain was identified during a study of identical twins. Broader study findings: For zero-insertion analyses, partial confounding could come from invariant MAIT and iNKT cells.

Comments on this clonotype: Its antigen is not identified.

Per the germline V gene, CDR1 is LNHDA and CDR2 is SQIVND (reference sequence). The V and J ends lost 10 bases and 6 bases respectively, with 29 bases between them. This CDR3 has 17 residues. TCRdb analysed the 5' RACE reads with MiXCR anew, one entry per CDR3 protein. Of roughly 260,000 distinct CDR3 sequences listed, 7.5% are singletons. These records were also assigned to another study, of yellow fever vaccine responses in identical twins. That work adds: Twins showed a vaccine T cell response that reportedly seemed partly convergent, partly personalized.

The TCR comes from a young woman in good health. V usage is TRBV19 and J usage is TRBJ2-3; the D call may be TRBD1 or TRBD2 (5 bases each). Sequenced material: CD8+ T cells sorted from blood. CDR3 nucleotides: TGTGCCACCTCGACCTTCGGGACCGATTTGATGGGCGATACGCAGTATTTT. It specifies CATSTFGTDLMGDTQYF.